This TCR beta chain was sequenced during a study of CD8+ T cells in alopecia areata. For the study at large: The drug, tofacitinib, lasted 6 to 18 months, followed by 6 months off drug. Study findings and constraints: The treated group had a single nonresponder, limiting CD8+ expansion-response conclusions. Among the 100 top clones, expanded CD8+ clones, like scalp clonality, were significantly decreased by tofacitinib.

A word on this clone: What it binds is not known.

Treatment noted: oral pan-JAK inhibitor, 5-10 mg twice daily. Lesional scalp tissue (obtained by punch biopsy) and peripheral blood were collected from alopecia areata patients. cDNA reverse transcribed from extracted RNA served as the sequencing template. Some clones are missing from TCRdb's copy, which holds only in-frame ones; the method was immunoSEQ multiplex PCR. The repertoire holds about 190,000 clones, with 60% as singletons. The CDR3 spans 12 residues. The trim removed 9 bases at V and 3 bases at J, leaving 5 bases unmatched. Germline assignment: CDR1 MNHEY and CDR2 SVGAGI. The sequences come from CD4+ T cells sorted from blood, collected at week 4, from a patient treated with tofacitinib. The clonotype comes from a human donor with alopecia areata. V gene TRBV6-5 combines with J gene TRBJ2-7; 7 nucleotides agree with TRBD1. The CDR3 region has the DNA TGTGCCAGTGGGACAGAAATCTACGAGCAGTACTTC. Translated: CASGTEIYEQYF.